This T cell receptor beta chain was identified in a study of T cell responses to AZD1222 COVID-19 vaccine. Study-wide results and caveats: Regions 160-218 and 743-854 held dominance among vaccine-associated CD4 TCRs, which spanned spike.

In the case of this clone: Its antigen is unknown.

TCRdb's table, derived via immunoSEQ multiplex PCR, lists solely in-frame clones and lacks some. The sample consists of about 220,000 clones, about 92% of them appearing once. The CDR3 totals 10 residues. The starting material was peripheral blood, obtained on day 0 of MenACWY control vaccination. The TCR was taken from an adult in good health. This sequence joins TRBV7-5 and TRBJ2-7; the D segment call TRBD1 is taken from the table without a DNA check. TRBV7-5 is reported as a pseudogene. The chain's CDR3 is CARRFSEQYF. The DNA for the CDR3 is TGTGCCAGAAGATTCAGCGAGCAGTACTTC.